This T cell receptor beta chain stems from a study of STAT5B mutations in CD4+ large granular lymphocyte leukemia (dated by TCRdb to between 2020 and 2023). Concerning the study at large: Among the healthy controls, the CDR3 'QG' motif was associated with a particular HLA allele. The TCRbeta repertoires of CD4+ T-cell large granular lymphocyte leukemia patients were compared with the TCRbeta repertoires of healthy blood donors. The purity of purified fractions was confirmed by flow cytometry on FACSCanto II or FACSVerse to exceed 95% among lymphocytes. Paper-wide results and their limitations: TRBV06-family usage was enriched among the top patient clones (8/27) compared with healthy controls (2/35). Main leukemic clonotypes were private to each patient, although less than 30% of the main leukemic clonotypes were found at low frequency in the non-leukemic repertoires of other patients. The data were not HLA-matched, and the relatively small sample size could explain the higher clonality seen in CD4+ compared with CD8+ T-LGLL. CD4-sorted patient repertoires appeared more clonal than healthy CD4+ repertoires, and this difference persisted after removing the putative leukemic clones.

The trim is 4 bases for V and 0 bases for J, with a gap of 8 bases between the germline ends. From the cysteine up to the phenylalanine, the CDR3 has a length of 15 residues. Of the read, only the CDR3 DNA is kept; its 45 bases are in frame from base 1. CDR1 and CDR2, per the germline V gene, are SGHRS and YFSETQ. The healthy controls were around 35 blood donors, and the buffy coats of these donors were supplied by the Finnish Red Cross blood service. All TCR-sequenced material derived from peripheral blood: patient blood samples and healthy donor buffy coats. Peripheral blood mononuclear cells were isolated by Ficoll-Hypaque gradient centrifugation. For the healthy controls, CD4+ cells were obtained from buffy coats by magnetic purification. Genomic DNA was extracted using the Gentra Puregene Cell and Tissue kit, and a Qubit 2.0 fluorometer was used to quantify it. TCRbeta rearrangements were sequenced from genomic DNA using the immunoSEQ assay at survey resolution. The paper's processing steps were these. In the TCR sequencing data, the lowest productive clonotype frequency that could be detected was 2.59 x 10-5. Only productive TCRbeta rearrangements, meaning sequences that were complete and in-frame, were kept for the analyses. Simpson clonality, calculated in the immunoSEQ Analyzer version 3.0, was used as the measure of sample clonality. Clones were categorized by frequency as very rare, small, medium, large (1-20%) or hyperexpanded (>20%). Generation probabilities were estimated with OLGA 1.2.3, V-gene circos plots were made with VDJtools, specificities were looked up in VDJdb, and CDR3 motifs were identified with GLIPH. Not all clones reach the TCRdb copy of this immuneACCESS table, which keeps in-frame sequences only. Checked studies attribute under half of the gap to unresolved V genes and leave the rest unexplained. From that table come the V and J calls and clone size; the DNA was used to work out D and trimming. A total of approximately 19,000 clones appear in this sample, roughly 65% of them only once. The ten biggest clones cover 30% of the sample.

Notes on this clone: No antigen is known for it. There are no base qualities to consult, and no much larger clone falls within one base.

The chain employs TRBV5-1 and TRBJ1-6; TRBD1 could be the D gene, as 5 bases match. This TCR was recovered from a human donor in good health. Sequencing was carried out using CD4+ T cells from blood buffy coats. The CDR3 protein sequence reads: CASSLDSSYNSPLHF. The nucleotide sequence reads as follows: TGCGCCAGCAGCCTCGACAGCTCCTATAATTCACCCCTCCACTTT.